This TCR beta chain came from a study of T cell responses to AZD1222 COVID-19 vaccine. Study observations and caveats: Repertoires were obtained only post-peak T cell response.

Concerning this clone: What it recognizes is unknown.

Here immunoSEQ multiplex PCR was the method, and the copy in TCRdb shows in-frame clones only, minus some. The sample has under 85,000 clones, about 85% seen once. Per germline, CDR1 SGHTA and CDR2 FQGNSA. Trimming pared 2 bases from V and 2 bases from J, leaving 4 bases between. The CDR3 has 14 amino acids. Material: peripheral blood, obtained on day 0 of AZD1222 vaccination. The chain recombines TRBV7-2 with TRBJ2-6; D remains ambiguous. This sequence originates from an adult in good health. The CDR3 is CASSLNAGANVLTF. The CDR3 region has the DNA TGTGCCAGCAGCTTAAATGCTGGGGCCAACGTCCTGACTTTC.